What follows are 29 T cell receptor beta chains derived from one specimen sequenced in a study of cytomegalovirus exposure and HLA in healthy donors. PCR was performed using 60 Vbeta and 13 Jbeta primers. Method: immunoSEQ multiplex PCR; TCRdb's copy keeps in-frame clones and lacks some. The table records under 150,000 clones, approximately 83% of them present only once. Sequencing input: PBMCs. These TCRs come from a male donor in good health and CMV-seronegative.

The table lists this clone with a count of one. The CDR3 DNA is TGTGCCAGCAGTTATGTCGCTAGCGGACTCTACGAGCAGTACTTC. Translation: CASSYVASGLYEQYF. The chain links TRBV6-6 to TRBJ2-7; 7 bases are shared with TRBD2. Germline loops: CDR1 MNHNY, CDR2 SVGAGI (reference sequence). V lost 3 bases, J lost 3 bases, and 8 bases stayed unmatched. The CDR3 consists of 15 residues.

This clone was found once. The chain joins TRBV5-4 to TRBJ2-1; TRBD2 matches 10 bases. Trimming removed 3 bases from V and 7 bases from J; junction bases left unmatched: 10. Germline V gene lookup returns CDR1 SGHNT and CDR2 YYREEE (reference sequence). The CDR3 is 16 residues long. The CDR3 is CASSYRTSGAANEQFF. The CDR3 coding sequence is TGTGCCAGCAGCTACCGGACTAGCGGAGCTGCTAATGAGCAGTTCTTC.

There are a few counts of this clone. The chain carries TRBV5-1 and TRBJ1-1, with a possible D match to TRBD1 (5 bases). Germline CDR1 SGHRS, CDR2 YFSETQ. CDR3 length equals 14 residues. Between the trimmed V and J ends, which lost 4 bases and 3 bases, there was a span of 13 bases. This CDR3 reads CASSLGTGDTEAFF. The CDR3 coding sequence is TGCGCCAGCAGCCTAGGGACGGGGGACACTGAAGCTTTCTTT.

In this sample, this clone turned up a few times. V is TRBV10-3 and J is TRBJ2-5, with a tentative D call TRBD2 (6 bases). This CDR3 region has 16 residues. Germline lookup yields CDR1 ENHRY and CDR2 SYGVKD. V shed 6 bases and J shed 0 bases, with 17 bases lying between them. The CDR3 is CAIRATDYGYQETQYF. The CDR3 DNA reads as TGTGCCATCAGGGCGACGGACTACGGGTACCAAGAGACCCAGTACTTC.

This clone was seen a few times. J is TRBJ1-5 and V is TRBV28, with unresolved D. The germline V gene has CDR1 MDHEN and CDR2 SYDVKM. Trimming removed 6 bases at V and 0 bases at J, with 21 bases between. The CDR3 has 18 amino acids. The CDR3 loop is CASSALEAENYSNQPQHF. The DNA for the CDR3 is TGTGCCAGCAGCGCCCTTGAGGCAGAGAATTATAGCAATCAGCCCCAGCATTTT.

The V and J genes are TRBV14 and TRBJ2-1, with 10 bases identical to TRBD2. Germline V gives CDR1 SGHDN, CDR2 FVKESK. The length of the CDR3 is 15 residues. The junction had 5 bases not matched to a gene; V was cut back by 5 bases and J by 4 bases. The CDR3 reads CASSAGLAEYNEQFF. In DNA form, the CDR3 reads TGTGCCAGCAGCGCCGGACTAGCGGAATACAATGAGCAGTTCTTC.

About this clone: The same CDR3 is also encoded by other DNA sequences in this sample. The chain uses TRBV18 and TRBJ1-3; unclear D gene. The CDR3 extends over 15 amino acids. Germline V gene data show CDR1 as KGHSH and CDR2 as LQKENI. V was shortened by 6 bases and J by 0 bases, with 12 bases between the two germline ends. The CDR3: CASSPREGSGNTIYF. The CDR3 nucleotides read TGTGCCAGCTCCCCGAGAGAGGGCTCTGGAAACACCATATATTTT. The variable domain in full, completed from reference TRBV18 and TRBJ1-3, reads NAGVMQNPRHLVRRRGQEARLRCSPMKGHSHVYWYRQLPEEGLKFMVYLQKENIIDESGMPKERFSAEFPKEGPSILRIQQVVRGDSAAYFCASSPREGSGNTIYFGEGSWLTVV.

V is TRBV27 and J is TRBJ1-5, with a tentative D call TRBD1 (5 bases). The germline gives CDR1 MNHEY, CDR2 SMNVEV (reference sequence). Trimming cost V 5 bases and J 6 bases, with 14 bases left between them. CDR3 length: 14 amino acids. The CDR3 DNA reads TGTGCCAGCAGTCTGGGGGGGGTAATTCAGCCCCAGCATTTT. As protein: CASSLGGVIQPQHF.

In nucleotides, the CDR3 is TGTGCCATCAGGGATGCAGCGGGAGAGGGGTATGAGCAGTTCTTC. The encoded protein is CAIRDAAGEGYEQFF. This chain uses TRBV10-3 with TRBJ2-1, with 8 bases lining up with TRBD2. The CDR3 length is 15 residues. V trimming: 6 bases; J trimming: 8 bases; junction bases outside the gene matches: 12. CDR1 ENHRY and CDR2 SYGVKD come from the germline V gene.

This chain links TRBV6-5 with TRBJ2-3; no reliable D call. The CDR3 has 16 amino acids. V was shortened by 2 bases and J by 4 bases, with 16 bases between the two germline ends. The germline gives CDR1 MNHEY, CDR2 SVGAGI. The CDR3 region has the DNA TGTGCCAGCAGTTACGCTGTCTACCCGACTCCAGATACGCAGTATTTT. It yields the protein CASSYAVYPTPDTQYF.

In this sample, this clone turned up a few times. The rearrangement links TRBV6-5 to TRBJ2-7; possible D gene TRBD2, 5 bases. Trimming removed 7 bases at V and 7 bases at J, with 11 bases between. From germline, CDR1 is MNHEY and CDR2 SVGAGI. The CDR3 runs to 11 residues. The CDR3 loop reads CASKLAEEQYF. The CDR3 DNA follows: TGTGCCAGCAAGCTAGCCGAGGAGCAGTACTTC.

This clone occurred a few times. V is TRBV11-1 and J is TRBJ2-7; weak D call: TRBD1 (5 bases). Trimming stripped 2 bases from V and 0 bases from J, with 8 bases between. Germline values: CDR1 SGHAT, CDR2 FQDESV (reference sequence). CDR3 size: 14 residues. For the CDR3, the DNA is TGTGCCAGCAGCTTATTAGGGGACTCCTACGAGCAGTACTTC. The encoded protein is CASSLLGDSYEQYF.

The rearrangement uses TRBV21-1 and TRBJ1-1; the table's D gene call, TRBD1, was not cross checked with the DNA. TRBV21-1 is flagged as a pseudogene. The CDR3 spans 15 residues. CDR3 residues: CASTNHRDRATEAFF. DNA for the CDR3: TGTGCCAGCACCAATCACCGGGACAGGGCCACTGAAGCTTTCTTT.

The chain joins TRBV5-1 to TRBJ1-1; D might be TRBD1 (5 bases). Between the trimmed V and J ends, which lost 4 bases and 0 bases, there was a span of 22 bases. CDR3 length equals 18 residues. Per germline, CDR1 SGHRS and CDR2 YFSETQ. CDR3 sequence (DNA): TGCGCCAGCAGCGGCGGGGCAGGCTCTCGAGGCATGAACACTGAAGCTTTCTTT. It yields the protein CASSGGAGSRGMNTEAFF.

V gene TRBV28 combines with J gene TRBJ1-1; 9 bases are shared with TRBD1. The CDR3 totals 15 residues. Germline CDR1 is MDHEN and CDR2 is SYDVKM. V lost 8 bases, J lost 2 bases, and 9 bases stayed unmatched. CDR3 DNA: TGTGCCAGCGGACGACAGGGGGTAAAAAACACTGAAGCTTTCTTT. Protein sequence: CASGRQGVKNTEAFF.

The chain couples TRBV28 to TRBJ2-7; no firm D call. The germline V gene encodes CDR1 MDHEN and CDR2 SYDVKM. This CDR3 comprises 12 residues. Deletions cut 3 bases from V and 3 bases from J, with 6 bases between. The chain's CDR3 is CASSLAGYEQYF. The CDR3 coding sequence is TGTGCCAGCAGTTTGGCAGGCTACGAGCAGTACTTC.

CDR3 sequence (DNA): TGTGCCAGCAGCCCGGGGGGTGGGGGGATAAGGGTCACTGAAGCTTTCTTT. It encodes CASSPGGGGIRVTEAFF. The chain has TRBV11-2 and TRBJ1-1; possibly TRBD1 for D (5 bases). V gave up 5 bases and J gave up 4 bases, with 23 bases separating them. The germline CDR1 and CDR2 sequences are SGHAT and FQNNGV. This CDR3 spans 17 amino acids.

This clone was picked up a small number of times. This chain joins TRBV5-4 and TRBJ2-3, with TRBD2 identical over 11 bases. Germline-derived CDR1 and CDR2 are SGHNT and YYREEE (reference sequence). The CDR3 length is 16 residues. The J segment lost 5 bases and the V segment lost 1 base, leaving 6 bases of the junction unmatched. The chain's CDR3 is CASSLMLAGGEDTQYF. The CDR3 nucleotides are TGTGCCAGCAGCTTGATGCTAGCGGGAGGTGAAGATACGCAGTATTTT.

The V gene is TRBV7-9, the J gene TRBJ2-3, with TRBD2 matching over 12 bases. Germline values: CDR1 SEHNR, CDR2 FQNEAQ (reference sequence). V was pared by 4 bases and J by 2 bases, with 4 bases of the junction left unmatched. This CDR3 is built from 16 residues. The CDR3 is CASSSGLAGNTDTQYF. For the CDR3, the DNA is TGTGCCAGCAGCTCCGGACTAGCGGGGAACACAGATACGCAGTATTTT.

The chain joins TRBV5-1 to TRBJ2-1, with D maybe TRBD2 (5 bases). Germline loops: CDR1 SGHRS, CDR2 YFSETQ. Trimming left V 4 bases short and J 0 bases short, with 11 bases between. The CDR3 extends over 15 amino acids. CDR3 residues: CASSPEEGSYNEQFF. The CDR3, as DNA: TGCGCCAGCAGCCCCGAAGAGGGCTCCTACAATGAGCAGTTCTTC.

This clone occurred once. This chain connects TRBV29-1 to TRBJ2-7; TRBD2 aligns across 7 bases. Germline loops: CDR1 SQVTM, CDR2 ANQGSEA. CDR3 length: 11 amino acids. V dropped 6 bases and J dropped 4; count of bases not matched to a gene: 3. This CDR3 is CSVGEGYEQYF. Here the CDR3 DNA reads TGCAGCGTCGGGGAGGGGTACGAGCAGTACTTC.

The V call is TRBV27, the J call TRBJ1-2, with a tentative D call TRBD1 (6 bases). V lost 5 bases to trimming and J lost 4 bases, with 23 bases between them. Germline V gives CDR1 MNHEY, CDR2 SMNVEV (reference sequence). This CDR3 region has 17 residues. As DNA, the CDR3 is TGTGCCAGCAGTCTCACCGTGGGACACCCTATGCCCTATGGCTACACCTTC. It translates to CASSLTVGHPMPYGYTF.

This chain uses TRBV7-9 with TRBJ2-2, with a tentative D call TRBD2 (6 bases). Trimming left V 2 bases short and J 5 bases short, with 6 bases between. This CDR3 contains 13 residues. Germline CDR1 reads SEHNR; CDR2 reads FQNEAQ (reference sequence). The CDR3, as DNA: TGTGCCAGCAGCTTACGGGGGACCGGGGAGCTGTTTTTT. This codes for CASSLRGTGELFF.

The chain couples TRBV7-8 to TRBJ2-5; D is perhaps TRBD1 (6 bases). The ends were cut back, 7 bases at V and 0 bases at J, with 12 bases in the middle. Germline-derived CDR1 and CDR2 are SGHVS and FQNEAQ. The CDR3 is 14 amino acids. The CDR3 DNA follows: TGTGCCAGCATGGCAGGGGAGTACCAAGAGACCCAGTACTTC. Translation gives CASMAGEYQETQYF.

This clone was detected only a few times. V is TRBV6-1 and J is TRBJ2-5, with D tentatively TRBD2 (6 bases). Germline V lookup: CDR1 MNHNS, CDR2 SASEGT. Trimming pared 1 base from V and 2 bases from J, leaving 11 bases between. This CDR3 region has 15 residues. The CDR3 region is CASSEGAGSQETQYF. The CDR3 coding sequence is TGTGCCAGCAGTGAAGGGGCGGGGAGTCAAGAGACCCAGTACTTC.

The gene calls are TRBV9 and TRBJ2-5; 11 positions agree with TRBD2. The end of the DNA is better explained by TRBJ2-7, so the J call may be wrong. Germline V gene sequence: CDR1 SGDLS, CDR2 YYNGEE. The length of the CDR3 is 14 residues. CDR3 region: CASSVTSGKGEQYF. Written as DNA, the CDR3 is TGTGCCAGCAGCGTGACTAGCGGGAAGGGCGAGCAGTACTTC.

This CDR3 reads CASSVSSGIDTQYF. CDR3 nucleotides: TGTGCCAGCAGCGTTAGTAGCGGGATAGATACGCAGTATTTT. V usage is TRBV9 and J usage is TRBJ2-3, with 8 positions matching TRBD2. V lost 2 bases, J lost 5 bases, and 4 bases stayed unmatched. CDR1 and CDR2 from the germline V gene are SGDLS and YYNGEE. The CDR3 length is 14 residues.

This clone appeared a few times. The chain links TRBV27 to TRBJ1-2; 7 bases map to TRBD1. With 3 bases clipped from V and 4 bases from J, the junction kept 2 bases outside the gene matches. Germline V gene sequence: CDR1 MNHEY, CDR2 SMNVEV (reference sequence). The CDR3 is 13 residues long. CDR3 nucleotide sequence: TGTGCCAGCAGTTTCGGGGACAGCTATGGCTACACCTTC. Its translation is CASSFGDSYGYTF.

J is TRBJ2-7 and V is TRBV6-6; TRBD2 is a possible D gene (6 bases). Germline assignment: CDR1 MNHNY and CDR2 SVGAGI (reference sequence). V was trimmed by 8 bases and J by 7 bases, leaving 18 bases between them. The CDR3 extends over 13 amino acids. In nucleotides, the CDR3 is TGTGCCAGCCGGGACGGGACTGTAGGGGAGCAGTACTTC. It translates to CASRDGTVGEQYF.